The clone carrying this TCR beta chain turned up a few times. What it binds is unknown. Germline-derived CDR1 and CDR2 are SEHNR and FQNEAQ (reference sequence). The V end was cut by 6 bases, the J end by 9 bases, with 11 bases between. The CDR3 is 11 amino acids. Expressed TCRB transcripts were sequenced, since all the RNA that had been isolated was reverse transcribed. TCRdb's table, derived via immunoSEQ multiplex PCR, lists solely in-frame clones and lacks some. There are 130,000 to 150,000 clones in the sample; about 44% occur only once, and roughly 0.4% lies in the top ten. The data were taken from a study of beta chain features in type 1 diabetes. Study conclusions and caveats: Whether HLA type affects TCRB rearrangement stayed undetermined in the present work. Healthy donors had naive, central memory and Treg TCRB repertoires that appeared less similar than those seen among patients.

The rearrangement uses TRBV7-9 and TRBJ1-1; TRBD1 might be the D (6 bases). This TCR came from a man aged 18 to 29 in good health. Sequencing used Tregs from blood. As DNA, the CDR3 is TGTGCCAGCAGTCTAGGGGGACAAGCTTTCTTT. It is translated as CASSLGGQAFF.